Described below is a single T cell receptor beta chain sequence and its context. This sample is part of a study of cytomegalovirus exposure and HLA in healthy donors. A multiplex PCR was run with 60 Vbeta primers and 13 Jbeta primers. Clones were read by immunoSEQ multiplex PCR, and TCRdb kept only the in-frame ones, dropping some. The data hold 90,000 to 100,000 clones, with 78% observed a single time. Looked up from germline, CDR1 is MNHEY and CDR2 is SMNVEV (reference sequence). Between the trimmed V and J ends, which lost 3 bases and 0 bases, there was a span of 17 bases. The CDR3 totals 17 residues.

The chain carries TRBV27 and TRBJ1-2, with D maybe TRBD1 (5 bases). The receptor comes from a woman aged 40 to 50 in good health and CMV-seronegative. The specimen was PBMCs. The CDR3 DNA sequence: TGTGCCAGCAGTTTTTCCATCACCGACAGATCTAACTATGGCTACACCTTC. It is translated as CASSFSITDRSNYGYTF.